Reported below is one T cell receptor beta chain. The data stem from a study of blood T cell repertoires in COVID-19. Study-wide background: Samples came from the United States, Italy and Spain, spanning acute and convalescent COVID-19. PBMCs, B-cell-depleted T cells, or T cells provided the cDNA or gDNA that made up the material.

In the authors' methods: Estimation of nucleated cell counts was performed using reference gene primer amplification. TCRdb's table, derived via immunoSEQ multiplex PCR, lists solely in-frame clones and lacks some. The D gene and trimming were derived from the DNA, and the V and J assignments and clone size from that table. The sample carries over 150,000 clones, roughly 79% recorded once. Sequencing was done on a sample of peripheral blood. The sequence was obtained from a woman aged 70-85 years with acute or convalescent COVID-19.

The CDR3 is CASGFSGVGAGGINQETQYF. In DNA, the CDR3 is TGTGCTAGTGGTTTCTCGGGCGTAGGGGCGGGAGGTATCAACCAAGAGACCCAGTACTTC. V usage is TRBV12-5 and J usage is TRBJ2-5; 8 bases agree with TRBD2. The junction had 18 bases not matched to a gene; V was cut back by 3 bases and J by 0 bases. Germline CDR1 and CDR2: LGHNT and FRNRAP. The CDR3 spans 20 residues.